Each of the 11 T cell receptor beta chains below was sequenced from the same sample in a study of Graves' ophthalmopathy and Graves' hyperthyroidism. The TCR beta CDR3 regions underwent amplification from RNA transcripts. Scientists carried out first-round RT-PCR using HTBI primers and then a second-round multiplex PCR. TCRdb fed the multiplex PCR reads into MiXCR, producing one record per CDR3 protein. The sample shows more than 550,000 distinct CDR3 sequences, 35% to 45% of them seen only once. The sample comprised peripheral blood. The receptors originated from an adult man with Graves' ophthalmopathy.

This clonotype was seen at least ten times. The rearrangement links TRBV5-4 to TRBJ1-4; no firm D call. Germline assignment: CDR1 SGHNT and CDR2 YYREEE (reference sequence). The CDR3 is 13 residues long. V was pared by 1 base and J by 8 bases, with 9 bases between. In DNA, the CDR3 is TGTGCCAGCAGCTTGAGGCAGGAGGAAAAACTGTTTTTT. This codes for CASSLRQEEKLFF. The full variable domain, with the rest looked up from reference TRBV5-4 and TRBJ1-4, is ETGVTQSPTHLIKTRGQQVTLRCSSQSGHNTVSWYQQALGQGPQFIFQYYREEENGRGNFPPRFSGLQFPNYSSELNVNALELDDSALYLCASSLRQEEKLFFGSGTQLSVL.

The chain joins TRBV15 to TRBJ1-2; tentative D call: TRBD1 (5 bases). The CDR3 loop spans 13 amino acids. Looked up from germline, CDR1 is LNHNV and CDR2 is YYDKDF (reference sequence). Between the trimmed V and J ends, which lost 4 bases and 1 base, there was a span of 7 bases. The CDR3 sequence is CATSNRINYGYTF. CDR3 coding DNA: TGTGCCACCAGCAACAGGATTAACTATGGCTACACCTTC.

As to this clonotype: A junction end diverges from the germline sequence, so it may reflect a read error. V and J are TRBV24-1 and TRBJ2-7; D uncertain. This CDR3 contains 9 residues. Germline assignment: CDR1 KGHDR and CDR2 SFDVKD. The CDR3 coding sequence is TGTGCCACCGTGCTAGAGGACGACTTC. Protein: CATVLEDDF.

On this clonotype itself: The junction departs from the called germline gene at one end, perhaps through a read error. The rearrangement joins TRBV11-2 to TRBJ1-2; no reliable D call. This CDR3 has 15 residues. The germline CDR1 and CDR2 sequences are SGHAT and FQNNGV. In nucleotides, the CDR3 is TGTGCCAGCAGTTTAGAAGGCTTCTCTGGCCATGGCTACACCTTC. Amino acids: CASSLEGFSGHGYTF.

This clonotype was counted at least ten times. V and J are TRBV7-9 and TRBJ1-1; D remains ambiguous. The V gene lost 1 base and the J gene lost 4 bases, with 10 bases spanning the gap. CDR1 is SEHNR, CDR2 FQNEAQ, per germline (reference sequence). This CDR3 spans 14 amino acids. The CDR3 loop reads CASSLGAESTEAFF. In nucleotides, the CDR3 is TGTGCCAGCAGCTTAGGTGCAGAGAGCACTGAAGCTTTCTTT. The full variable domain, its missing parts supplied by reference TRBV7-9 and TRBJ1-1, is DTGVSQNPRHKITKRGQNVTFRCDPISEHNRLYWYRQTLGQGPEFLTYFQNEAQLEKSRLLSDRFSAERPKGSFSTLEIQRTEQGDSAMYLCASSLGAESTEAFFGQGTRLTVV.

CDR3 protein: CASSLAALGEQYF. CDR3 DNA: TGTGCCAGCAGCTTAGCGGCTTTGGGCGAGCAGTACTTC. This chain links TRBV5-4 with TRBJ2-7, with D perhaps TRBD2 (5 bases). This CDR3 region has 13 residues. Germline CDR1 reads SGHNT; CDR2 reads YYREEE (reference sequence). Deletions cut 2 bases from V and 6 bases from J, with 12 bases between. The full variable domain, with the rest looked up from reference TRBV5-4 and TRBJ2-7, is ETGVTQSPTHLIKTRGQQVTLRCSSQSGHNTVSWYQQALGQGPQFIFQYYREEENGRGNFPPRFSGLQFPNYSSELNVNALELDDSALYLCASSLAALGEQYFGPGTRLTVT.

This clonotype was seen many times. The chain carries TRBV10-3 and TRBJ1-1, with D uncertain. Per the germline V gene, CDR1 is ENHRY and CDR2 is SYGVKD. The V and J ends lost 5 bases and 3 bases respectively, with 7 bases between them. The CDR3 runs to 12 residues. CDR3 sequence (DNA): TGTGCCATCAGTTCCGGGTACACTGAAGCTTTCTTT. Protein sequence: CAISSGYTEAFF.

This clonotype was counted many times. The chain has TRBV19 and TRBJ1-2; D is ambiguous. CDR1 LNHDA and CDR2 SQIVND come from the germline V gene (reference sequence). V lost 7 bases and J 6 bases, leaving 15 bases between the germline ends. The CDR3 consists of 13 residues. The CDR3 sequence is CASTHNHPDGYTF. CDR3 sequence (DNA): TGTGCCAGTACCCATAACCACCCCGATGGCTACACCTTC.

Only a few counts were recorded for this clonotype. A junction end diverges from the germline sequence, so it may reflect a read error. This chain uses TRBV7-9 with TRBJ2-7; D is unclear. The CDR3 consists of 15 residues. Germline V gene sequence: CDR1 SEHNR, CDR2 FQNEAQ (reference sequence). The CDR3 protein is CASREFGPLDYEQYF. CDR3 nucleotide sequence: TGCGCCAGCAGAGAATTCGGACCCCTGGACTACGAGCAGTACTTC.

This clonotype was recorded at least ten times. This chain links TRBV10-3 with TRBJ1-4; D uncertain. With 7 bases removed from V and 5 bases from J, the gap between germline ends came to 5 bases. Looked up from germline, CDR1 is ENHRY and CDR2 is SYGVKD. This CDR3 comprises 11 residues. CDR3 in amino acids: CAIKGNEKLFF. Here the CDR3 DNA reads TGTGCCATCAAGGGCAATGAAAAACTGTTTTTT.

DNA for the CDR3: TGTGCCAGCAGCTTAGACGGCGGAAAGCAGTACTTC. Protein sequence: CASSLDGGKQYF. The gene calls are TRBV7-6 and TRBJ2-7; D is ambiguous. The CDR3 spans 12 residues. Germline V CDR1 and CDR2: SGHVS, FNYEAQ. V was shortened by 1 base and J by 8 bases, with 9 bases between the two germline ends.